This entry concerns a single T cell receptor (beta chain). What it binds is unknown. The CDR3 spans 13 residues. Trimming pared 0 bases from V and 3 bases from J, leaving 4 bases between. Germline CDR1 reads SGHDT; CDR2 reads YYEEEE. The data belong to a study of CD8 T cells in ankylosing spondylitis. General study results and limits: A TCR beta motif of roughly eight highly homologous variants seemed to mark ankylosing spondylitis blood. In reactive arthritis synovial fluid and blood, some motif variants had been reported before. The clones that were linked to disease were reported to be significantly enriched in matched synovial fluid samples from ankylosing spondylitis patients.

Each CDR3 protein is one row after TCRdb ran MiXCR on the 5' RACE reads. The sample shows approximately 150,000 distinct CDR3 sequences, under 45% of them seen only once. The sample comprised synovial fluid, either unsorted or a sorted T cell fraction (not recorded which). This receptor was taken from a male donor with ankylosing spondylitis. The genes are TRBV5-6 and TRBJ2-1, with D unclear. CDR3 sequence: CASSLANYNEQFF. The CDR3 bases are TGTGCCAGCAGCTTGGCAAACTACAATGAGCAGTTCTTC.